These 27 T cell receptor gamma chains were all obtained from the same sample, sequenced in a study of gamma-delta chains in newborns, infants, children. TCRdb reanalysed the reads with CATT. The sample comprises roughly 540 gamma-chain clones, 2.9% of which are singletons, and over 30% rests with the top ten. The material sequenced was blood. These receptor sequences come from a child who was a newborn, infant or young child, either healthy, febrile or measles-vaccinated (not recorded which).

By frequency in the sample, this clone is large. Other DNA sequences in the same sample also yield this CDR3. The V call is TRGV9, the J call TRGJP. In germline, CDR1 is GITISATS, CDR2 ISYDGTV (reference sequence). The CDR3 sequence is 17 residues long. V was clipped by 3 bases and J by 7 bases; unmatched bases: 9. CDR3 in DNA: TGTGCCTTGTGGGAGCGTGCAGGGGAGTTGGGCAAAAAAATCAAGGTATTT. This translates into CALWERAGELGKKIKVF.

This clone turned up a few times. A much larger clone sits a single nucleotide away, making a read error possible. Other DNA sequences of this sample code for an identical CDR3. V usage is TRGV4 and J usage is TRGJ1 or TRGJ2. With 4 bases clipped from V and 4 bases from J, the junction kept 10 bases outside the gene matches. CDR1 and CDR2 from the germline V gene are EGSTGY and YDSYTSSV. The CDR3 is 14 amino acids. The CDR3 is CATWEPSPYYKKLF. CDR3 nucleotides: TGTGCCACCTGGGAGCCGTCCCCATATTATAAGAAACTCTTT.

Remarks on this clone: Translating this DNA gives a protein that differs at residue 11 from the TCRdb one, which belongs to a much larger clone; a read error is likely, and the protein shown is this translation. This chain uses TRGV3 with TRGJP2. This CDR3 has 13 amino acids. In germline, CDR1 is VTNTFY, CDR2 YDVSTARD (reference sequence). This chain's CDR3 is CATWQESDWIETF. The CDR3 DNA reads as TGTGCCACCTGGCAAGAGAGTGATTGGATCGAGACGTTT.

This clone was detected only a few times. The TCRdb protein comes from a much larger clone and disagrees with this DNA's translation at residue 6, likely due to a read error; the protein given here is derived from the DNA. V usage is TRGV2 and J usage is TRGJ1 or TRGJ2. Germline assignment: CDR1 EGSNGY and CDR2 YDSYNSKV. The CDR3 loop spans 10 amino acids. V lost 2 bases to trimming and J lost 11 bases; unmatched junction nucleotides: 3. Written as DNA, the CDR3 is TGTGCCACCTGGGACGAGCAGAAACTCTTT. This sequence encodes CATWDEQKLF.

There are a few counts of this clone. TCRdb's protein, taken from a much larger clone, differs from this DNA's translation at residue 5, likely owing to a read error; the protein displayed comes from the DNA. This sequence joins TRGV9 and TRGJP. Germline loops: CDR1 GITISATS, CDR2 ISYDGTV (reference sequence). After removal of 5 bases from V and 7 bases from J, the junction contained 8 bases not matched to a gene. The CDR3 is 16 amino acids. Here the CDR3 reads CALWGAWELGKKIKVF. CDR3 bases: TGTGCCTTGTGGGGGGCTTGGGAGTTGGGCAAAAAAATCAAGGTATTT.

This clone was found a few times. It differs at one base from a far larger clone, so likely a read error. Other DNA sequences in the sample encode the same CDR3. This chain connects TRGV9 to TRGJP. The CDR3 extends over 16 amino acids. Germline assignment: CDR1 GITISATS and CDR2 ISYDGTV (reference sequence). The CDR3 region is CALWEAQELGKKIKVF. CDR3 bases: TGTGCCTTGTGGGAGGCTCAAGAGTTGGGCAAGAAAATCAAGGTATTT.

Concerning this clone itself: The protein held in TCRdb is that of a much larger clone and does not match this DNA's translation at residue 3, likely because of a read error; the protein shown is translated from the DNA. J is TRGJ1 or TRGJ2 and V is TRGV9. Germline V CDR1 and CDR2: GITISATS, ISYDGTV (reference sequence). The CDR3 spans 13 residues. The CDR3 here is CASWEVNYYKKLF. In DNA form, the CDR3 reads TGTGCCTCGTGGGAGGTGAATTATTATAAGAAACTCTTT.

In its sample, this clone was seen a few times. A far larger clone is off by one base, so a read error is likely. This rearrangement joins TRGV9 to TRGJP. The germline CDR1 and CDR2 sequences are GITISATS and ISYDGTV (reference sequence). The CDR3 totals 17 residues. In DNA, the CDR3 is TGTGCCTTGTGGGAGCGTGCAGGGGAGTTGGGCAAAAAAGTCAAGGTATTT. This codes for CALWERAGELGKKVKVF.

This clone was seen only a few times. A far larger clone is one nucleotide away, so this likely arose from a read error. The chain joins TRGV9 to TRGJP. The CDR3 is 17 residues long. Germline V gene sequence: CDR1 GITISATS, CDR2 ISYDGTV (reference sequence). CDR3 nucleotide sequence: TGTGCCTTGTGGGAGGTGCGGGTAGAGTTGGGCAAAGAAATCAAGGTATTT. Translating it yields CALWEVRVELGKEIKVF.

This clone is judged hyperexpanded. This specimen includes other DNA sequences encoding the same CDR3. The chain combines TRGV9 with TRGJP. The J segment lost 4 bases and the V segment lost 0 bases, leaving 0 bases of the junction unmatched. The germline CDR1 and CDR2 sequences are GITISATS and ISYDGTV (reference sequence). The CDR3 sequence is 16 residues long. The CDR3 sequence: CALWEVQELGKKIKVF. DNA for the CDR3: TGTGCCTTGTGGGAGGTGCAAGAGTTGGGCAAAAAAATCAAGGTATTT.

By share, this clone ranks as hyperexpanded. The sample carries other DNA sequences with the same CDR3. The V call is TRGV9, the J call TRGJ1 or TRGJ2. The V gene end was trimmed by 0 bases and the J gene end by 7 bases; junction bases not matched to a gene: 3. The CDR3 is 12 amino acids. The germline V gene has CDR1 GITISATS and CDR2 ISYDGTV (reference sequence). The CDR3 nucleotides are TGTGCCTTGTGGGAGGTGAAGTATAAGAAACTCTTT. Translated: CALWEVKYKKLF.

This clone is termed large (0.1 to 1%). The V and J genes are TRGV2 and TRGJ1 or TRGJ2. This CDR3 region has 12 residues. V shed 0 bases, J shed 7 bases, and the junction held 3 bases outside the gene matches. The germline V gene encodes CDR1 EGSNGY and CDR2 YDSYNSKV. CDR3 in DNA: TGTGCCACCTGGGACGGGCCCTATAAGAAACTCTTT. Translating gives CATWDGPYKKLF.

Notes on this clone: A much larger clone differs from this one at a single base, so this may be a read error. This same CDR3 is encoded by further DNA sequences in the sample. The rearrangement links TRGV4 to TRGJP2. The CDR3 runs 14 residues. CDR1 is EGSTGY and CDR2 is YDSYTSSV in the germline V gene. The CDR3: CATWDGPCDWIKTF. The CDR3 nucleotides read TGCGCCACCTGGGATGGGCCGTGTGATTGGATCAAGACGTTT.

This clone was seen more than once but under ten times. A read error is possible here, since a much larger clone lies one base away. The chain joins TRGV4 to TRGJ1 or TRGJ2. Germline loops: CDR1 EGSTGY, CDR2 YDSYTSSV. The CDR3 is made up of 11 amino acids. The CDR3 region has the DNA TGTGCCACCTGGGATATGGGTAAGAGACTCTTT. It encodes CATWDMGKRLF.

The chain links TRGV4 to TRGJ1 or TRGJ2. CDR3 length: 13 residues. Germline values: CDR1 EGSTGY, CDR2 YDSYTSSV. Trimming at V came to 0 bases and at J to 3 bases, leaving 2 bases not matched to a gene. CDR3 region: CATWDGRYYKKLF. In nucleotides, the CDR3 is TGTGCCACCTGGGATGGGCGTTATTATAAGAAACTCTTT.

This clone was counted a few times. Only one base separates this from a far larger clonotype, so it likely reflects a read error. Other DNA sequences in the sample encode the same CDR3. The chain recombines TRGV9 with TRGJ1 or TRGJ2. Germline V gene sequence: CDR1 GITISATS, CDR2 ISYDGTV (reference sequence). CDR3 length: 12 residues. The chain's CDR3 is CALWEVYYKKLF. CDR3 nucleotides: TGTGCCTTGTGGGAGGTGTACTATAAGAAGCTCTTT.

In regard to this clone: TCRdb's protein, taken from a much larger clone, differs from this DNA's translation at residue 3, likely owing to a read error; the protein displayed comes from the DNA. The DNA of the CDR3 is TGTGCCAAGTGGGATTATTATAAGAAACTCTTT. Protein product: CAKWDYYKKLF. V and J are TRGV4 and TRGJ1 or TRGJ2. Germline trimming cut 11 bases from V and 2 bases from J; bases unmatched to any gene: 6. There are 11 residues in the CDR3. Germline-derived CDR1 and CDR2 are EGSTGY and YDSYTSSV.

The sample holds a few counts of this clone. This likely stems from a read error, as it lies one base from a far larger clone. This specimen includes other DNA sequences encoding the same CDR3. The chain carries TRGV4 and TRGJ1 or TRGJ2. CDR1 is EGSTGY, CDR2 YDSYTSSV, per germline. The CDR3 covers 11 residues. The DNA for the CDR3 is TGTGCCACCTGGGATCGGGGTAAGAAACTATTT. Amino acids: CATWDRGKKLF.

This clone has a handful of counts. This likely reflects a read error, since a far larger clone is one base away. The chain uses TRGV9 and TRGJP. CDR3 size: 18 residues. The germline CDR1 and CDR2 sequences are GITISATS and ISYDGTV (reference sequence). In DNA, the CDR3 is TGTGCCTTGTGGGAGGTGCAGGGCCGGGAGTCGGGCAAAAAAATCAAGGTATTT. As protein: CALWEVQGRESGKKIKVF.

This clone appeared a few times. With only one base between it and a far larger clone, this is likely a read error. The chain employs TRGV9 and TRGJ1 or TRGJ2. This CDR3 region has 14 residues. Germline lookup yields CDR1 GITISATS and CDR2 ISYDGTV (reference sequence). This CDR3 reads CALWEVQGDYKELF. The CDR3 nucleotides read TGTGCCTTGTGGGAGGTGCAGGGGGATTATAAGGAACTCTTT.

As concerns this clone: One base separates it from a far larger clone, so it is likely a read error. V and J are TRGV4 and TRGJ1 or TRGJ2. In germline, CDR1 is EGSTGY, CDR2 YDSYTSSV. The CDR3 length is 11 residues. CDR3 loop: CATWDYHKKLF. The CDR3 nucleotides are TGTGCCACCTGGGATTATCATAAGAAACTCTTT.

This chain uses TRGV4 with TRGJ1 or TRGJ2. Trimming cost V 0 bases and J 3 bases; bases outside gene matches: 5. Germline CDR1 reads EGSTGY; CDR2 reads YDSYTSSV. This CDR3 is 14 amino acids long. The CDR3 sequence: CATWDGRVYYKKLF. As DNA, the CDR3 is TGTGCCACCTGGGATGGGCGGGTTTATTATAAGAAACTCTTT.

Worth noting for this clone: The protein held in TCRdb is that of a much larger clone and does not match this DNA's translation at residue 3, likely because of a read error; the protein shown is translated from the DNA. The J gene is TRGJ1 or TRGJ2, the V gene TRGV4. Looked up from germline, CDR1 is EGSTGY and CDR2 is YDSYTSSV. CDR3 length: 11 residues. The CDR3 protein is CANWDGGKKLF. The DNA for the CDR3 is TGTGCCAACTGGGATGGCGGGAAGAAACTCTTT.

This clone was detected a few times. The TCRdb protein, from a much larger clone, departs from this DNA's translation at residue 5, likely by read error; the protein shown derives from the DNA. The rearrangement joins TRGV8 to TRGJ1 or TRGJ2. Trimming took 5 bases from V and 4 from J; bases not matched to a gene: 5. The germline V gene encodes CDR1 VENAVY and CDR2 YDSYNSRV. The CDR3 sequence is 12 residues long. The CDR3: CATWGTYYKKLF. DNA for the CDR3: TGTGCCACCTGGGGTACGTATTATAAGAAACTCTTT.

This clone occurred a few times. A far larger clone is one base from this, pointing to a likely read error. The V call is TRGV9, the J call TRGJP1. The J segment lost 6 bases and the V segment lost 5 bases, leaving 3 bases of the junction unmatched. The CDR3 runs 12 residues. Germline V CDR1 and CDR2: GITISATS, ISYDGTV (reference sequence). In nucleotides, the CDR3 is TGTGCCTTGTGGGCCGCTGGTTGGTTCAAGATATTT. This codes for CALWAAGWFKIF.

V gene TRGV9 combines with J gene TRGJP. The CDR3 extends over 16 amino acids. Looked up from germline, CDR1 is GITISATS and CDR2 is ISYDGTV (reference sequence). The junction had 6 bases not matched to a gene; V was cut back by 3 bases and J by 7 bases. The CDR3 loop reads CALWETLELGKKIKVF. The CDR3 DNA reads TGTGCCTTGTGGGAGACATTGGAGTTGGGCAAAAAAATCAAGGTATTT.

In the case of this clone: Sequence at one end of the junction differs from germline and may be a read error. The chain couples TRGV9 to TRGJP. Per the germline V gene, CDR1 is GITISATS and CDR2 is ISYDGTV (reference sequence). This CDR3 comprises 18 residues. CDR3 amino acids: CALWEVQVQELGKKIRVF. The CDR3 DNA reads as TGTGCCTTGTGGGAGGTGCAGGTGCAAGAGTTGGGCAAAAAAATCAGGGTATTT.